Listed here is a single TCR beta chain. These data belong to a study of shared clonotypes between healthy human individuals. The CDR3 has 14 residues. Germline V lookup: CDR1 SGHNT, CDR2 YYREEE (reference sequence). The ends were cut back, 4 bases at V and 5 bases at J, with 14 bases in the middle. Generated by immunoSEQ multiplex PCR, the TCRdb table keeps only in-frame clones and is missing some. Of 2.3 million or so clones listed, 85% to 95% are singletons. The sequence was collected from a man in his late teens or twenties in good health. Some clones in this sample may be carry-over from other donors' samples. Sequencing was done on a sample of naive CD4+ T cells from PBMCs. Subset meaning: CD45RA+ positively selected. The genes are TRBV5-4 and TRBJ2-3, with a possible D match to TRBD2 (7 bases). CDR3 in DNA: TGTGCCAGCAGCCCAGCAGGGGAGGGAGATACGCAGTATTTT. Protein product: CASSPAGEGDTQYF.